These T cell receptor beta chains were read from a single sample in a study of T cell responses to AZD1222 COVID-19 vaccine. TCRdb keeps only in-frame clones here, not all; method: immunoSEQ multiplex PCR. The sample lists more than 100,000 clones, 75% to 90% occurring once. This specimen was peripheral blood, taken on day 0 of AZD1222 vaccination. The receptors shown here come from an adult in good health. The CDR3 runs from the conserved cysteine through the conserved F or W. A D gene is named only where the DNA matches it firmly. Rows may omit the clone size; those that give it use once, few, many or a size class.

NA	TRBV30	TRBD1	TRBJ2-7	CAWSGTGFSYEQYF	TGTGCCTGGAGTGGGACAGGGTTCTCCTACGAGCAGTACTTC
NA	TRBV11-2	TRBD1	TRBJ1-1	CASSRFGTGIEVAEAFF	TGTGCCAGCAGCAGGTTTGGGACAGGTATTGAAGTGGCTGAAGCTTTCTTT
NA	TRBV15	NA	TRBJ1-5	CATSRGRGLQPQHF	TGTGCCACCAGCAGAGGCCGGGGTCTTCAGCCCCAGCATTTT
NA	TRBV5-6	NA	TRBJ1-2	CASSLDAGVGGYTF	TGTGCCAGCAGCTTGGACGCAGGGGTAGGTGGCTACACCTTC
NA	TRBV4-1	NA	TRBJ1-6	CASSRSRDFNSPLHF	TGCGCCAGCAGCCGCTCGCGCGACTTTAATTCACCCCTCCACTTT
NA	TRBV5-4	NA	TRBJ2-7	CASSLAPDRSYEQYF	TGTGCCAGCAGCTTGGCCCCGGATCGTTCCTACGAGCAGTACTTC
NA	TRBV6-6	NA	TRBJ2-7	CASSYSQGYEQYF	TGTGCCAGCAGTTACTCACAGGGCTACGAGCAGTACTTC
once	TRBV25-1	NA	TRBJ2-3	CASKLRGTDTQYF	TGTGCCAGCAAGTTAAGGGGAACAGATACGCAGTATTTT
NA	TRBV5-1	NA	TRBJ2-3	CASSSSDSRSTDTQYF	TGCGCCAGCTCAAGTAGCGACTCCCGGAGTACAGATACGCAGTATTTT
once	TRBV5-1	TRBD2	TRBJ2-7	CASSLGLAGAYEQYF	TGCGCCAGCAGCTTGGGACTAGCGGGAGCGTACGAGCAGTACTTC
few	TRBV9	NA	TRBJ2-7	CASSVNPGSSYEQYF	TGTGCCAGCAGCGTAAACCCAGGGAGCTCCTACGAGCAGTACTTC
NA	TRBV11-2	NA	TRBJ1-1	CASSLLLSGGTEAFF	TGTGCCAGCAGCTTACTCCTTTCTGGTGGGACTGAAGCTTTCTTT
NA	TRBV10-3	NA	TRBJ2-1	CAISESFSGGDNEQFF	TGTGCCATCAGTGAGTCATTCAGTGGAGGGGACAATGAGCAGTTCTTC
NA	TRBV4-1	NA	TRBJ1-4	CASSQGAEKLFF	TGCGCCAGCAGCCAGGGAGCGGAAAAACTGTTTTTT
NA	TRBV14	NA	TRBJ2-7	CASSHFVGAASYEQYF	TGTGCCAGCAGCCACTTTGTGGGGGCGGCCTCCTACGAGCAGTACTTC
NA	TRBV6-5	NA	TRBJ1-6	CASSMYGSYNSPLHF	TGTGCCAGCAGTATGTATGGCTCCTATAATTCACCCCTCCACTTT
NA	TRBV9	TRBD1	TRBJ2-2	CASSTIRDRGPGELFF	TGTGCCAGCAGCACCATCCGGGACAGGGGACCCGGGGAGCTGTTTTTT
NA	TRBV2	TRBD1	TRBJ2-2	CASREGTGLGTGELFF	TGTGCCAGCAGGGAGGGGACAGGGCTAGGCACCGGGGAGCTGTTTTTT
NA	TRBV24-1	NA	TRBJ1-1	CATSDFSNTEAFF	TGTGCCACCAGTGATTTTAGTAACACTGAAGCTTTCTTT
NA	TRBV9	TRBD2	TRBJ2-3	CASSVSTGGAGTDTQYF	TGTGCCAGCAGCGTTTCGACCGGGGGGGCCGGCACAGATACGCAGTATTTT
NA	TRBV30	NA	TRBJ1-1	CAWTRVRNTEAFF	TGTGCCTGGACGAGGGTTAGGAACACTGAAGCTTTCTTT
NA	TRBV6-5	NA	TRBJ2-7	CASSYSNPIGQYEQYF	TGTGCCAGCAGTTACTCGAATCCGATCGGGCAATACGAGCAGTACTTC
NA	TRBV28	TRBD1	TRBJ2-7	CASSPGGPYEQYF	TGTGCCAGCAGTCCAGGGGGTCCATACGAGCAGTACTTC
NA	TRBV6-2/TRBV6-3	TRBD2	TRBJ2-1	CASSYRLAGGPSYNEQFF	TGTGCCAGCAGTTACAGGCTAGCGGGAGGGCCCTCCTACAATGAGCAGTTCTTC
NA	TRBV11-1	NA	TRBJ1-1	CASGRVNTEAFF	TGTGCCAGCGGCCGAGTGAACACTGAAGCTTTCTTT
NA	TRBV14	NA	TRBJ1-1	CASSQDPTGLGTEAFF	TGTGCCAGCAGCCAAGATCCGACAGGACTGGGCACTGAAGCTTTCTTT
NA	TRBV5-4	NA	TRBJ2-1	CASSAGLHQRNEQFF	TGTGCCAGCAGCGCCGGACTCCACCAACGGAATGAGCAGTTCTTC
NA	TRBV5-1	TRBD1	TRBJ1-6	CASSSRTGTNSPLHF	TGCGCCAGCAGCTCCCGGACAGGGACTAATTCACCCCTCCACTTT
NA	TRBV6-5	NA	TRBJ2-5	CASSYSGPPTQYF	TGTGCCAGCAGTTACTCCGGGCCCCCGACCCAGTACTTC
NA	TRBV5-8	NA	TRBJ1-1	CASSSAGRAIGYTAEAFF	TGTGCCAGCAGCTCGGCTGGGCGGGCCATAGGGTATACCGCTGAAGCTTTCTTT
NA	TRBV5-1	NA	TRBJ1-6	CASSLEGFNSPLHF	TGCGCCAGCAGCTTGGAGGGGTTCAATTCACCCCTCCACTTT
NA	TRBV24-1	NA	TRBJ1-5	CATSDFGSNQPQHF	TGTGCCACCAGTGATTTTGGGAGCAATCAGCCCCAGCATTTT
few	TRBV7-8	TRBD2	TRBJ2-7	CASSLYGGREGNEQYF	TGTGCCAGCAGCTTATATGGCGGGAGGGAGGGGAACGAGCAGTACTTC
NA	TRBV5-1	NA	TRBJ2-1	CASRPGASVNDEQFF	TGCGCCAGCAGGCCTGGGGCTTCAGTAAACGATGAGCAGTTCTTC
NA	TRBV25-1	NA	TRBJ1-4	CANQGPRNEKLFF	TGTGCCAACCAAGGTCCTAGGAATGAAAAACTGTTTTTT
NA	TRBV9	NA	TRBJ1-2	CASSVSVDGGYTF	TGTGCCAGCAGCGTGAGTGTGGATGGTGGCTACACCTTC
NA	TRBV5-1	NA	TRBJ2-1	CASSLDGSPYNEQFF	TGCGCCAGCAGCTTGGACGGCAGCCCCTACAATGAGCAGTTCTTC
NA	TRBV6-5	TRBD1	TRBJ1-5	CASSYIGTGIQPQHF	TGTGCCAGCAGTTACATTGGGACAGGTATACAGCCCCAGCATTTT
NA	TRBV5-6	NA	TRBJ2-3	CASSPTHLQGRSTDTQYF	TGTGCCAGCAGCCCTACCCACCTACAGGGGAGGAGCACAGATACGCAGTATTTT
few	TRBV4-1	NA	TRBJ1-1	CASSQDLAGQGFEAFF	TGCGCCAGCAGCCAAGATTTGGCGGGACAAGGATTTGAAGCTTTCTTT
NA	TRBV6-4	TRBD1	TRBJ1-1	CASRPGTGPFLAFF	TGTGCCAGCAGGCCCGGGACAGGGCCCTTTCTGGCTTTCTTT
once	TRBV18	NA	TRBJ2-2	CASSPLAGAYGGELFF	TGTGCCAGCTCGCCACTGGCAGGGGCCTATGGCGGGGAGCTGTTTTTT
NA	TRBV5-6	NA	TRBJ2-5	CASSLRWQGVGAQETQYF	TGTGCCAGCAGCTTGAGGTGGCAAGGCGTCGGGGCCCAAGAGACCCAGTACTTC
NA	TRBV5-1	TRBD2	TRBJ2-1	CASSLARTRDINEQFF	TGCGCCAGCAGCTTGGCCCGGACTAGGGATATCAATGAGCAGTTCTTC
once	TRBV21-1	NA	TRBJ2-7	CASSKGKTGSDSYEQYF	TGTGCCAGCAGCAAAGGGAAGACAGGGTCCGACTCCTACGAGCAGTACTTC
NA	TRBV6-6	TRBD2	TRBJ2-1	CASSLLAGVDRSFF	TGTGCCAGCAGTCTTCTAGCGGGAGTCGATCGGTCGTTCTTC
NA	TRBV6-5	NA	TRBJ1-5	CATLGWQASQPQHF	TGTGCCACCCTTGGTTGGCAGGCTAGTCAGCCCCAGCATTTT
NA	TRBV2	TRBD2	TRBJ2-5	CASSRTRLGASGVQETQYF	TGTGCCAGCAGTCGGACTCGGTTGGGCGCTAGCGGGGTGCAAGAGACCCAGTACTTC
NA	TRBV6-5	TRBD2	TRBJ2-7	CASRTAGGGHEQYF	TGTGCCAGCAGGACGGCGGGAGGTGGCCACGAGCAGTACTTC
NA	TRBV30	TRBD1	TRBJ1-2	CASGTGFNYGYTF	TGTGCCTCTGGGACAGGGTTTAACTATGGCTACACCTTC